Described below is a single TCR beta chain sequence and its context. Sequencing used immunoSEQ multiplex PCR; TCRdb keeps in-frame clones, though not all of them. This repertoire shows roughly 100,000 clones, around nine tenths found once; its top ten account for 0.75% to 0.95%. This sample is drawn from a study of T cell changes during pregnancy in multiple sclerosis. The CDR3 has 19 residues. After removal of 2 bases from V and 3 bases from J, the junction contained 15 bases not matched to a gene. Per germline, CDR1 SGHRS and CDR2 YFSETQ. Sample: peripheral blood, taken after pregnancy. The V and J genes are TRBV5-1 and TRBJ2-3; 10 positions agree with TRBD2. This TCR was sampled from a female donor with multiple sclerosis, enrolled in a pregnancy study. For the CDR3, the DNA is TGCGCCAGCAGCTTAATGCCTAGCGGGAGAAGCGGGTGGACAGATACGCAGTATTTT. Translation: CASSLMPSGRSGWTDTQYF.